This T cell receptor (delta chain) originates from a study of Vδ1+ human thymocytes. Study conclusions and caveats: In the thymus, TRG and TRD repertoires looked highly polyclonal with Gaussian CDR3 lengths.

Note on this clone: Its cognate antigen is unknown. One junction end does not reproduce the germline sequence, and a read error may be involved.

Extracted RNA was reverse transcribed into cDNA. Pooled V-gene forward primers with one constant-region reverse primer generated the CDR3 amplicons by multiplex PCR. TCRdb re-called the multiplex PCR reads through CATT. The sample yields under 85,000 delta-chain clones, about 35% seen once. CDR3 length equals 17 residues. In germline, CDR1 is TSWWSYY, CDR2 QGS. This TCR derives from a boy younger than two who had congenital heart surgery. Sequenced material: Vdelta1+ gamma-delta thymocytes from the thymus. The subset was: FACS-sorted CD3+ TCRalphabeta- TCRVdelta1+ TCRVdelta2- thymocytes. This sequence joins TRDV1 and TRDJ1, with 8 positions matching TRDD2. The CDR3 region has the DNA TGTGCTCTGGGGGCCTTCCTATTTGTGGCGGTCACCGATAAACTCATCTTT. It yields the protein CALGAFLFVAVTDKLIF.